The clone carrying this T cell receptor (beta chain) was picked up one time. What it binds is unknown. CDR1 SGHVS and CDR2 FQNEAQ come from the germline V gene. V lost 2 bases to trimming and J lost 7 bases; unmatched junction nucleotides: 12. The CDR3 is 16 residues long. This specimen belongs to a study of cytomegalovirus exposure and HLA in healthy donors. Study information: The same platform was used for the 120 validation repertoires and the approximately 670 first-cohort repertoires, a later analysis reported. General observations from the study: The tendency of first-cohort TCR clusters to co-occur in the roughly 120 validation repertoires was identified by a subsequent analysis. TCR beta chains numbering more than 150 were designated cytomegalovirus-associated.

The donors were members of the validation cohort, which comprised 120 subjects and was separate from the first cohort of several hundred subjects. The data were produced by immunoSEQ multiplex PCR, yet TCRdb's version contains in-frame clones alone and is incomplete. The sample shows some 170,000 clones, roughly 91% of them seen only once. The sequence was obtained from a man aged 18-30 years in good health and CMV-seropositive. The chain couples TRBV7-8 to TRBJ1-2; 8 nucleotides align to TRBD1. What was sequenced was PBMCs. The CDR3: CASSLSRRTGTGGYTF. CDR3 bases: TGTGCCAGCAGCTTAAGTCGTCGGACAGGGACCGGTGGCTACACCTTC.